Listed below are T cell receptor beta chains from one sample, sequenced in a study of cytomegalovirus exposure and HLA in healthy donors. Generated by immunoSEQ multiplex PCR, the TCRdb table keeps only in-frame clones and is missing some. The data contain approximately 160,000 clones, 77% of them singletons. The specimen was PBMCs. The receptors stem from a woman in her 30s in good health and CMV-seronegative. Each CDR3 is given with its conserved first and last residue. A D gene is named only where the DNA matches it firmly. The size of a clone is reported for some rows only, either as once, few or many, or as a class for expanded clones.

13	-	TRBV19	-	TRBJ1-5	TGTGCCAGTAGTTTCGGGAGGGATCAGCCCCAGCATTTT	CASSFGRDQPQHF
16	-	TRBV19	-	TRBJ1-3	TGTGCCAGTAGTATACAGGGGCAGTCCTCTGGAAACACCATATATTTT	CASSIQGQSSGNTIYF
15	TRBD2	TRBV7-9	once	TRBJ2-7	TGTGCCAGCAGCTTAGTAGCGGGAGGGCCCTACGAGCAGTACTTC	CASSLVAGGPYEQYF
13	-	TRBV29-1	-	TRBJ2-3	TGCAGCGTTCGGCGGGACGGCCCAGATACGCAGTATTTT	CSVRRDGPDTQYF
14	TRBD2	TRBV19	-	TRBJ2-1	TGTGCCAGTATGGGGACTATGAGTGGGTATGAGCAGTTCTTC	CASMGTMSGYEQFF
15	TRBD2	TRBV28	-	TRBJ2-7	TGTGCCAGCAGTTTAAGGCAGCGGGAGTGGTACGAGCAGTACTTC	CASSLRQREWYEQYF
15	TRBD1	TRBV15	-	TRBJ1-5	TGTGCCACCAGCAGACAGGGGGCGGCCAATCAGCCCCAGCATTTT	CATSRQGAANQPQHF
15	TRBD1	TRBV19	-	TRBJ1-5	TGTGCCAGTAGTCCCTTCGGACAGGGGAATCAGCCCCAGCATTTT	CASSPFGQGNQPQHF
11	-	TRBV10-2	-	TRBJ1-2	TGCGCCAGCAGTGACGGGGATGGCTACACCTTC	CASSDGDGYTF
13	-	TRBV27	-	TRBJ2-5	TGTGCCAGCAGTCCCCCGGGTGGCGGGACCCAGTACTTC	CASSPPGGGTQYF
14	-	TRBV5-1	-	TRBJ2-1	TGCGCCAGCAGCTTGGCCCCAGCGGCCAATGAGCAGTTCTTC	CASSLAPAANEQFF
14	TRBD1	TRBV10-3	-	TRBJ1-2	TGTGCCTTCCGCTCCGGGACAGGGAACTATGGCTACACCTTC	CAFRSGTGNYGYTF
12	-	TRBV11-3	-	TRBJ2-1	TGTGCCAGCAGACCCAGGGCAGACTTGCAGTTCTTC	CASRPRADLQFF
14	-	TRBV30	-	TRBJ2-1	TGTGCCTGGAGTGCGACTAGGTATTACAATGAGCAGTTCTTC	CAWSATRYYNEQFF
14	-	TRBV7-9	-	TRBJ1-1	TGTTCCAGCACTTCGGCCCCCCCGGGGACTGAAGCTTTCTTT	CSSTSAPPGTEAFF
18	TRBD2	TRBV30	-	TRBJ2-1	TGTGCCTGGAAAGGGCCACTAGCGGGAGGAACCTCCTACAATGAGCAGTTCTTC	CAWKGPLAGGTSYNEQFF
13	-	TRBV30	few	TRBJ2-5	TGTGCCTGGTCCAAGAGGGGGGGAGAGACCCAGTACTTC	CAWSKRGGETQYF
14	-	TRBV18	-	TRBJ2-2	TGTGCCAGCTCGTCGACAGGGAACACCGGGGAGCTGTTTTTT	CASSSTGNTGELFF
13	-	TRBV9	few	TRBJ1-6	TGTGCCAGCAGCGGAGGAGGGGATTCACCCCTCCACTTT	CASSGGGDSPLHF
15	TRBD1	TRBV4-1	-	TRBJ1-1	TGCGCCAGCAGCCCATCCGGGACAGGGAACACTGAAGCTTTCTTT	CASSPSGTGNTEAFF
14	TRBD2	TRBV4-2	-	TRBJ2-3	TGTGCCAGCAGCCAGCGGGGGGCGACAGATACGCAGTATTTT	CASSQRGATDTQYF
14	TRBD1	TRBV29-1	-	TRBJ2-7	TGCAGCGTGGACGGACAGGGGGTACCCTACGAGCAGTACTTC	CSVDGQGVPYEQYF
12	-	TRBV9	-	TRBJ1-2	TGTGCCAGCAGCCTACAGGGAACTGGCTACCCCTTC	CASSLQGTGYPF
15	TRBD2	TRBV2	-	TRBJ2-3	TGTGCCAGCAGCCGGGAGGGGTGGGACGCAGATACGCAGTATTTT	CASSREGWDADTQYF
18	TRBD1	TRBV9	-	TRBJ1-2	TGTGCCAGCAGCCCGGAAGGTACGGGACAGGGGGCCGTCTATGGCTACACCTTC	CASSPEGTGQGAVYGYTF
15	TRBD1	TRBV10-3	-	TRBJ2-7	TGTGCCATCAGTACCGGGACAGGGTATACCTACGAGCAGTACTTC	CAISTGTGYTYEQYF
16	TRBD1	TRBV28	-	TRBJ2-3	TGTGCCAGCAGTGGCGCCTCCGGGACAGAGGGAGATACGCAGTATTTT	CASSGASGTEGDTQYF
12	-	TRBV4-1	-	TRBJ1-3	TGCGCCAGCAGCCCGACAGGAAACACCATATATTTT	CASSPTGNTIYF
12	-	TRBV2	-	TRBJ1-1	TGTGCCAGCAGTGGGGCCCGAACTGAAGCTTTCTTT	CASSGARTEAFF
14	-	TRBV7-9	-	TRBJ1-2	TGTGCCAGCAGCTTAACAGGGTTCGGGTATGGCTACACCTTC	CASSLTGFGYGYTF
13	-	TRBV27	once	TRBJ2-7	TGTGCCAGCAGTTTAGTCGAGTCCTACGAGCAGTACTTC	CASSLVESYEQYF
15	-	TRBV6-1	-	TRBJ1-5	TGTGCCAGCAGTGAAGTCGGGGGAAGCAATCAGCCCCAGCATTTT	CASSEVGGSNQPQHF
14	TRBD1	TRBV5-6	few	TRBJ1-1	TGTGCCAGCAGCACCGGGACAGGGTACACTGAAGCTTTCTTT	CASSTGTGYTEAFF
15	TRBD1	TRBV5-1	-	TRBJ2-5	TGCGCCAGCAGCCTCGGACAGGGGGCCGGGGAGACCCAGTACTTC	CASSLGQGAGETQYF
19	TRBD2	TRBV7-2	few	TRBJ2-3	TGTGCCAGCCGCAGACTAGCGGGGGAGCTCGGCCCCCCCCCAGATACGCAGTATTTT	CASRRLAGELGPPPDTQYF
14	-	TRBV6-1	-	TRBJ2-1	TGTGCCATCAGGGGAGGGACTGTCTACAATGAGCAGTTCTTC	CAIRGGTVYNEQFF
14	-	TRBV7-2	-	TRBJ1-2	TGTGCCAGCAGGTTGGGCAGGTGGGACTATGGCTACACCTTC	CASRLGRWDYGYTF
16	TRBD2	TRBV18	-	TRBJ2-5	TGTGCCAGCTCACCTCTTCTAGCGGGGAAACAAGAGACCCAGTACTTC	CASSPLLAGKQETQYF
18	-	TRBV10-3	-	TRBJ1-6	TGTGCCATCAGTGAGTCACGACAGAAAAACTCCTATAATTCACCCCTCCACTTT	CAISESRQKNSYNSPLHF
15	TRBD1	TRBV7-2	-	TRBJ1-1	TGTGCCAGCACCCCTGACAGGGGGTCGAACACTGAAGCTTTCTTT	CASTPDRGSNTEAFF
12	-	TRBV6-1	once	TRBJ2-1	TGTGCCAGCAGTGATTCCGGCAATGAGCAGTTCTTC	CASSDSGNEQFF
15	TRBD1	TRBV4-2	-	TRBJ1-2	TGTGCCAGCAGCCAAACCAGGAGGACAGGGGTGGGCTACACCTTC	CASSQTRRTGVGYTF
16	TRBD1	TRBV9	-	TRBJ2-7	TGTGCCAGCAGCGTTGGGCAGGGGGCATTAACCTACGAGCAGTACTTC	CASSVGQGALTYEQYF
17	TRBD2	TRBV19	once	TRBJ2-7	TGTGCCAGTAGTATAGGTGGGTGGACTAGCGGGAGCTACGAGCAGTACTTC	CASSIGGWTSGSYEQYF
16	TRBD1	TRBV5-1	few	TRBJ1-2	TGCGCCAGCAGCTCTCTCGCGACAGGGGGCAGTGATGGCTACACCTTC	CASSSLATGGSDGYTF
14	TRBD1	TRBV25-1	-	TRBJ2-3	TGTGCCAGCAGTGGGGGGACAGTTCCAGATACGCAGTATTTT	CASSGGTVPDTQYF
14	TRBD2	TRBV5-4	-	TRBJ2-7	TGTGCCAGCAGCTTGGGACTAGCGGGGGACGAGCAGTACTTC	CASSLGLAGDEQYF
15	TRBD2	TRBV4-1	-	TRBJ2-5	TGCGCCAGCAGCCAATGGCTAGCGGGAGGGGAGACCCAGTACTTC	CASSQWLAGGETQYF
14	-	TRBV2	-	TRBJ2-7	TGTGCCAGCACCCCGGACTGGCGCTCCTACGAGCAGTACTTC	CASTPDWRSYEQYF
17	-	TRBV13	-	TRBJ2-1	TGTGCCAGCAGCTTAGGCCCCACATTAAGCTCCTACAATGAGCAGTTCTTC	CASSLGPTLSSYNEQFF
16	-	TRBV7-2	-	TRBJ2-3	TGTGCCAGCAGCTTATGGCGGACTGATAGCACAGATACGCAGTATTTT	CASSLWRTDSTDTQYF
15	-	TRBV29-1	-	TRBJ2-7	TGCAGCGTTGAAAGTGGGAGGGGGATGGCCTACGAGCAGTACTTC	CSVESGRGMAYEQYF
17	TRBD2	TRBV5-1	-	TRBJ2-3	TGCGCCAGCAGCTACCTAAAACTAGCGGCCGGCACAGATACGCAGTATTTT	CASSYLKLAAGTDTQYF
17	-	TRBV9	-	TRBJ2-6	TGTGCCAGCGTCCTCAGGGTCCCCCTCTCTGGGGCCAACGTCCTGACTTTC	CASVLRVPLSGANVLTF